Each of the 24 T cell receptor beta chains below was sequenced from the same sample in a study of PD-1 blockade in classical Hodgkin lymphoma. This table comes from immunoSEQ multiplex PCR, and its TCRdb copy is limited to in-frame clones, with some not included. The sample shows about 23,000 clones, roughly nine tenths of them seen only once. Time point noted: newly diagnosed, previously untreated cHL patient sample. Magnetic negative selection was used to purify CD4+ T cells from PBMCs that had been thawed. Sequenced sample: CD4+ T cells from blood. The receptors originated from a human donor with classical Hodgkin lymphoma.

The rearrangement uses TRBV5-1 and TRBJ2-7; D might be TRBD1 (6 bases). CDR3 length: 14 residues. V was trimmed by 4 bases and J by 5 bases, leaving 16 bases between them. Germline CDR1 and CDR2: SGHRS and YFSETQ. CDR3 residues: CASSPHTGSDEQYF. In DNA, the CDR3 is TGCGCCAGCAGCCCTCATACAGGGAGCGACGAGCAGTACTTC.

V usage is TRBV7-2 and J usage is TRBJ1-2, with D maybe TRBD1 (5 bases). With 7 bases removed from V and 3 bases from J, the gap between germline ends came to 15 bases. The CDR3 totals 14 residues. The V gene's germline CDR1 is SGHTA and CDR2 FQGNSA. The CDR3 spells CASTFEEGYYGYTF. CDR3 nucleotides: TGTGCCAGCACCTTCGAGGAGGGGTACTATGGCTACACCTTC. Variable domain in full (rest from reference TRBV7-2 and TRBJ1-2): GAGVSQSPSNKVTEKGKDVELRCDPISGHTALYWYRQSLGQGLEFLIYFQGNSAPDKSGLPSDRFSAERTGGSVSTLTIQRTQQEDSAVYLCASTFEEGYYGYTFGSGTRLTVV.

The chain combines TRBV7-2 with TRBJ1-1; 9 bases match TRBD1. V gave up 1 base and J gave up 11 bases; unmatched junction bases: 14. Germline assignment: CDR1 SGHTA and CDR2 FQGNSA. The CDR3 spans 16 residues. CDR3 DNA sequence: TGTGCCAGCAGCTTAGACCGGGACAGGGATCGGGCAATCGCTTTCTTT. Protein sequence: CASSLDRDRDRAIAFF. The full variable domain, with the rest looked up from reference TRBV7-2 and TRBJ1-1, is GAGVSQSPSNKVTEKGKDVELRCDPISGHTALYWYRQSLGQGLEFLIYFQGNSAPDKSGLPSDRFSAERTGGSVSTLTIQRTQQEDSAVYLCASSLDRDRDRAIAFFGQGTRLTVV.

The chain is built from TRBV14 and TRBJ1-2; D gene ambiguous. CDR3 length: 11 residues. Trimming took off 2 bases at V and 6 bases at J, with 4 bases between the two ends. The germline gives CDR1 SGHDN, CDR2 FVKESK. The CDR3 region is CASSQLNGYTF. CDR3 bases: TGTGCCAGCAGCCAACTCAATGGCTACACCTTC.

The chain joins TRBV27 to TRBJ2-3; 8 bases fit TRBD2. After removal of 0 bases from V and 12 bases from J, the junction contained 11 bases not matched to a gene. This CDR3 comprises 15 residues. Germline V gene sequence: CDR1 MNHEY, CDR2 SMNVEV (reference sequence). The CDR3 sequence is CASSLSGLARLSQYF. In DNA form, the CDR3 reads TGTGCCAGCAGTTTATCCGGACTAGCCCGATTGTCTCAGTATTTT.

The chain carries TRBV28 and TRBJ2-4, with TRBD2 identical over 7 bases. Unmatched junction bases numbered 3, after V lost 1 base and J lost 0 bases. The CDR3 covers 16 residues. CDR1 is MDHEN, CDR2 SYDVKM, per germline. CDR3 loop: CASSLSGGLAKNIQYF. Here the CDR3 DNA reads TGTGCCAGCAGTTTATCGGGGGGACTAGCCAAAAACATTCAGTACTTC.

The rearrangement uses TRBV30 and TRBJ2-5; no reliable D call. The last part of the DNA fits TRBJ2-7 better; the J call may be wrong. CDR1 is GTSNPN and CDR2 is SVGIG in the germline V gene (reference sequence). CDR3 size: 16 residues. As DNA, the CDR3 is TGTGCCTGGAGTGTACCGGGTCCCAAACCTTCCTACGAGCAGTACTTC. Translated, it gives CAWSVPGPKPSYEQYF.

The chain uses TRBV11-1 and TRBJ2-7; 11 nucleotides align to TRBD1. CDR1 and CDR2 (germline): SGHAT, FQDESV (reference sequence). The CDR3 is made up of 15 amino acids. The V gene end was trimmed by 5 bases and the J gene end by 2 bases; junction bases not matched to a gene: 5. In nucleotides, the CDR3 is TGTGCCAGCAGCCCGAGGGACAGGGGGGCCTACGAGCAGTACTTC. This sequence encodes CASSPRDRGAYEQYF.

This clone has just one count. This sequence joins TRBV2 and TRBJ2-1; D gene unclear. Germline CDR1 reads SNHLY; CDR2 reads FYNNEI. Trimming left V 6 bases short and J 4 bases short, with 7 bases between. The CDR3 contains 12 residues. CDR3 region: CASRTLYNEQFF. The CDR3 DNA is TGTGCCAGCAGGACACTGTACAATGAGCAGTTCTTC.

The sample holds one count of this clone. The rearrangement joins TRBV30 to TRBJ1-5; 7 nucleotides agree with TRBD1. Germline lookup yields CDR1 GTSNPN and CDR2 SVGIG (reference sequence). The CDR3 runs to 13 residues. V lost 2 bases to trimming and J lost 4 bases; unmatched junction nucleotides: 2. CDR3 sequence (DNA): TGTGCCTGGAGTAAACAGGGGAATCAGCCCCAGCATTTT. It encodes CAWSKQGNQPQHF.

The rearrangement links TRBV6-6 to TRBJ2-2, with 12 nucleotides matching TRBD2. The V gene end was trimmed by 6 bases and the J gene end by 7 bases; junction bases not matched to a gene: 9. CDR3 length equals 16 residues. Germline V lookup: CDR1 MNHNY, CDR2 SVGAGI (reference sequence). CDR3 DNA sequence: TGTGCCAGCAGGAAGACTAGCGGGGGTCTATACGGGGAGCTGTTTTTT. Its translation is CASRKTSGGLYGELFF.

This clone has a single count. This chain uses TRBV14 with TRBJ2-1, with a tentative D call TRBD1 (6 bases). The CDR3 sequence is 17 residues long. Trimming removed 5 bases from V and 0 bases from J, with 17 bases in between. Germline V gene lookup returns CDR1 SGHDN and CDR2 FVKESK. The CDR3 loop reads CASSLKTGLSSYNEQFF. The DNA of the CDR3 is TGTGCCAGCAGCTTAAAGACAGGTCTTAGCTCCTACAATGAGCAGTTCTTC.

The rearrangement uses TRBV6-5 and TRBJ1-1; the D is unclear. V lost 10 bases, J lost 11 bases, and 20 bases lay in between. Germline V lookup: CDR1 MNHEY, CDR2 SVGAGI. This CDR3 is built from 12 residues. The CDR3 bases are TGTGCCACCCACCCCCCGACCGCCCCCGCTTTCTTT. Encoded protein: CATHPPTAPAFF.

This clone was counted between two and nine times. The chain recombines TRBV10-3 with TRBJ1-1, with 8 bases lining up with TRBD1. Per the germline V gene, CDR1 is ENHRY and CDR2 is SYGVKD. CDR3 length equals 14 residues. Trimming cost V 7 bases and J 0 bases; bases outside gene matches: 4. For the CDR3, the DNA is TGTGCCATCAACCAGGACAGGGTGAACACTGAAGCTTTCTTT. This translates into CAINQDRVNTEAFF.

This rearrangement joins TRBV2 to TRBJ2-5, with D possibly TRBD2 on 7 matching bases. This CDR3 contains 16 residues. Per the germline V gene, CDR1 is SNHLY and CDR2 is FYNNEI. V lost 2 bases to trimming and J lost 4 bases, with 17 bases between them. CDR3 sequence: CASSEILGGARETQYF. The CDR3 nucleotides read TGTGCCAGCAGTGAAATCCTAGGGGGGGCAAGAGAGACCCAGTACTTC.

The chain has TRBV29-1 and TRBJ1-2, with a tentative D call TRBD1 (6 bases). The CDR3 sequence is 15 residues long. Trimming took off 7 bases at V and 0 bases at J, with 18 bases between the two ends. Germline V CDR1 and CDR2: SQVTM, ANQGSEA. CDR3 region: CSAGVGGRANYGYTF. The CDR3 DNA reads TGCAGCGCTGGGGTTGGGGGCAGGGCTAACTATGGCTACACCTTC.

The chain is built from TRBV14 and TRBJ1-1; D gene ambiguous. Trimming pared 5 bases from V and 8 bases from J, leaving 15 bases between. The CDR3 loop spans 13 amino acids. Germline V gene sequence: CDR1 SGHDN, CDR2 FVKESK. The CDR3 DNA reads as TGTGCCAGCAGCTACCTGGCACGGGGAGAAGCTTTCTTT. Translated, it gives CASSYLARGEAFF.

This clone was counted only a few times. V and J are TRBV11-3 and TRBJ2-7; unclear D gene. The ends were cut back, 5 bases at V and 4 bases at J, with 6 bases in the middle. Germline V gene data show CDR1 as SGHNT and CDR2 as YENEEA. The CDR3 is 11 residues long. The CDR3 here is CASSRDYEQYF. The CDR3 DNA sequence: TGTGCCAGCAGCCGCGATTACGAGCAGTACTTC. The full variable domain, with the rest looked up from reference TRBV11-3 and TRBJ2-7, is EAGVVQSPRYKIIEKKQPVAFWCNPISGHNTLYWYLQNLGQGPELLIRYENEEAVDDSQLPKDRFSAERLKGVDSTLKIQPAELGDSAVYLCASSRDYEQYFGPGTRLTVT.

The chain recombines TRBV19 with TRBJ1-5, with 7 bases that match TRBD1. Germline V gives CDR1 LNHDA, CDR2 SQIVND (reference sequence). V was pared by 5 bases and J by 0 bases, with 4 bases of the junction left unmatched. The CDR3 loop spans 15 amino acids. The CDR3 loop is CASSDRADSNQPQHF. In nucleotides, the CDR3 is TGTGCCAGTAGTGACAGGGCAGATAGCAATCAGCCCCAGCATTTT.

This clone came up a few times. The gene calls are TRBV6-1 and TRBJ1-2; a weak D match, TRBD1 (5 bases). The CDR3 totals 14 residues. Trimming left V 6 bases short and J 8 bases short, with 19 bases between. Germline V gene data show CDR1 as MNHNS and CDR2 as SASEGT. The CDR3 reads CASRDTGPGKGYTF. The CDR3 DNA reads TGTGCCAGCAGGGACACAGGACCGGGCAAAGGCTACACCTTC.

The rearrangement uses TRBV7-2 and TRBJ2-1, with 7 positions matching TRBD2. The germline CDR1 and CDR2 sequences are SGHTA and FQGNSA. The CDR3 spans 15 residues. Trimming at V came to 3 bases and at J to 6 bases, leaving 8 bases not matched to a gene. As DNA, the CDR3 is TGTGCCAGCAGCTTTTCCCTAGCGGCTAGCAATGAGCAGTTCTTC. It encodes CASSFSLAASNEQFF.

CDR3 nucleotide sequence: TGTGCCAGCGGGACCTACGGAGGGGAGCAGTACTTC. Amino acids: CASGTYGGEQYF. J is TRBJ2-7 and V is TRBV6-5; D may be TRBD2 (6 bases). Germline CDR1 and CDR2: MNHEY and SVGAGI. Trimming stripped 8 bases from V and 7 bases from J, with 15 bases between. CDR3 length equals 12 residues.

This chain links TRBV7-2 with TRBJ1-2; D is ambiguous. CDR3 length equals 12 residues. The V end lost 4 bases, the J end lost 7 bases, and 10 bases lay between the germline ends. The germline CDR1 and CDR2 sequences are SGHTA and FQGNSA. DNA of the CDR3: TGTGCCAGCAGCTCGAGTACGGGTGGCTACACCTTC. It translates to CASSSSTGGYTF.

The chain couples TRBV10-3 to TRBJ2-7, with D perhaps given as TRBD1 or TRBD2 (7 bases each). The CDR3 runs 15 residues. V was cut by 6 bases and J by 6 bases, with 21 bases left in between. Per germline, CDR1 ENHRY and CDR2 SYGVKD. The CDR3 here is CAISRQGGGDGEQYF. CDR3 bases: TGTGCCATCAGCCGCCAGGGGGGAGGGGATGGCGAGCAGTACTTC.